Below, 11 T cell receptor beta chains from the same sample are listed, as sequenced in a study of a mutant IDH1 vaccine in newly diagnosed glioma. The data were produced by immunoSEQ multiplex PCR, yet TCRdb's version contains in-frame clones alone and is incomplete. The table records about 68,000 clones, less than 90% of them present only once. These TCRs' antigens remain unknown. Time point noted: week 35, safety follow-up. The study gave 300 ug of mutant IDH1 20-mer peptide per vaccine dose, with topical imiquimod. Sequences were derived from PBMCs, sampled from a glioma patient whose treatment included an IDH1 peptide vaccine. These receptor sequences come from a man between 18 and 29 years old with glioma.

The genes are TRBV28 and TRBJ1-1; D is perhaps TRBD1 (6 bases). V lost 0 bases and J 2 bases, leaving 16 bases between the germline ends. The CDR3 totals 17 residues. Germline V gene sequence: CDR1 MDHEN, CDR2 SYDVKM. CDR3 protein: CASSLWASGTTNTEAFF. The CDR3 nucleotides are TGTGCCAGCAGTTTATGGGCGTCGGGGACAACCAACACTGAAGCTTTCTTT.

This clone was found a few times. This chain uses TRBV5-4 with TRBJ1-1, with D maybe TRBD1 (5 bases). CDR1 and CDR2 from the germline V gene are SGHNT and YYREEE (reference sequence). Between the trimmed V and J ends, which lost 1 base and 2 bases, there was a span of 12 bases. This CDR3 contains 15 residues. CDR3 coding DNA: TGTGCCAGCAGCTTGCAGGGAATCGGTAACACTGAAGCTTTCTTT. Amino acid sequence: CASSLQGIGNTEAFF.

In its sample, this clone was seen once. The rearrangement joins TRBV9 to TRBJ2-3, with TRBD2 identical over 10 bases. Germline V lookup: CDR1 SGDLS, CDR2 YYNGEE. The CDR3 consists of 16 residues. With V trimmed by 0 bases and J by 1 base, 2 bases remained unmatched. CDR3 residues: CASSVEGTSGTDTQYF. Written as DNA, the CDR3 is TGTGCCAGCAGCGTAGAGGGGACTAGCGGCACAGATACGCAGTATTTT.

A remark on this clone: A much larger clone lies a single base off, so this may be a read error. Distinct nucleotide sequences in the sample also encode this CDR3. The genes are TRBV4-1 and TRBJ1-1; D might be TRBD1 (6 bases). CDR1 is MGHRA, CDR2 YSYEKL, per germline. The CDR3 covers 14 residues. Trimming stripped 0 bases from V and 4 bases from J, with 9 bases between. CDR3: CASSQDRGFTEAFF. Written as DNA, the CDR3 is TGCGCCAGCAGCCAAGACAGGGGCTTCACTGAAGCTTTCTTT.

The chain's CDR3 is CASSGQTGYGYTF. The CDR3 coding sequence is TGTGCCAGCAGCGGTCAGACAGGCTATGGCTACACCTTC. The V gene is TRBV9, the J gene TRBJ1-2; maybe TRBD1 (6 bases). V was trimmed by 3 bases and J by 4 bases, leaving 10 bases between them. The CDR3 extends over 13 amino acids. Germline V gives CDR1 SGDLS, CDR2 YYNGEE.

The chain carries TRBV7-9 and TRBJ2-5; 8 bases match TRBD2. Trimming took 5 bases from V and 5 from J; bases not matched to a gene: 7. The germline CDR1 and CDR2 sequences are SEHNR and FQNEAQ (reference sequence). The CDR3 is made up of 14 amino acids. For the CDR3, the DNA is TGTGCCAGCAGCCTACCGGGACTAGAGGAGACCCAGTACTTC. It yields the protein CASSLPGLEETQYF.

This chain joins TRBV9 and TRBJ2-6; D unresolved. The V end was cut by 0 bases, the J end by 0 bases, with 4 bases between. CDR3 length: 15 residues. CDR1 is SGDLS, CDR2 YYNGEE, per germline. CDR3 in amino acids: CASSVVGSGANVLTF. The CDR3 DNA reads as TGTGCCAGCAGCGTAGTGGGCTCTGGGGCCAACGTCCTGACTTTC.

CDR3 bases: TGTGCCAGCAGCCAAGAGGGACTAGCGGGAATCTACGAGCAGTACTTC. This encodes CASSQEGLAGIYEQYF. The V call is TRBV4-2, the J call TRBJ2-7; 13 nucleotides align to TRBD2. The junction had 2 bases not matched to a gene; V was cut back by 0 bases and J by 3 bases. Per germline, CDR1 LGHNA and CDR2 YNFKEQ. This CDR3 has 16 residues.

The chain carries TRBV6-1 and TRBJ1-2; 7 bases fit TRBD1. The CDR3 is made up of 14 amino acids. J was trimmed by 2 bases and V by 5 bases; bases with no gene match: 5. Germline values: CDR1 MNHNS, CDR2 SASEGT. The CDR3 sequence is CASSKGAENYGYTF. CDR3 nucleotide sequence: TGTGCCAGCAGTAAGGGGGCCGAAAACTATGGCTACACCTTC.

The chain employs TRBV15 and TRBJ1-2; 11 bases are shared with TRBD1. V was pared by 4 bases and J by 0 bases, with 7 bases of the junction left unmatched. This CDR3 contains 17 residues. CDR1 and CDR2 from the germline V gene are LNHNV and YYDKDF (reference sequence). This CDR3 is CATSNPGQGETNYGYTF. In nucleotides, the CDR3 is TGTGCCACCAGCAACCCGGGACAGGGGGAAACTAACTATGGCTACACCTTC.

This clone has more than one count but fewer than ten. The rearrangement links TRBV9 to TRBJ1-5; 7 nucleotides line up with TRBD1. CDR1 and CDR2 from the germline V gene are SGDLS and YYNGEE. The CDR3 extends over 14 amino acids. The V gene end was trimmed by 3 bases and the J gene end by 5 bases; junction bases not matched to a gene: 5. CDR3 DNA: TGTGCCAGCAGCGCTGGACAGGAATATCAGCCCCAGCATTTT. Its translation is CASSAGQEYQPQHF.